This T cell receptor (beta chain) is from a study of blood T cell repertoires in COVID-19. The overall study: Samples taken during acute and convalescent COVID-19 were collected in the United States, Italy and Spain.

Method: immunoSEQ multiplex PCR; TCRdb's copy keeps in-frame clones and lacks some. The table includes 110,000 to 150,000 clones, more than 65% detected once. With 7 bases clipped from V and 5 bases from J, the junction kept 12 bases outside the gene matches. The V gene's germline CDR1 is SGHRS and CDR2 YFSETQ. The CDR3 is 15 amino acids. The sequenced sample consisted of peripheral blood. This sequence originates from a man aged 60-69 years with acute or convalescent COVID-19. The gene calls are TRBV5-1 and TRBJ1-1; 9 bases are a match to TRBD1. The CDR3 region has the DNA TGCGCCAGCCAACTACAGGGGGCCCCCTCGACTGAAGCTTTCTTT. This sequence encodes CASQLQGAPSTEAFF.